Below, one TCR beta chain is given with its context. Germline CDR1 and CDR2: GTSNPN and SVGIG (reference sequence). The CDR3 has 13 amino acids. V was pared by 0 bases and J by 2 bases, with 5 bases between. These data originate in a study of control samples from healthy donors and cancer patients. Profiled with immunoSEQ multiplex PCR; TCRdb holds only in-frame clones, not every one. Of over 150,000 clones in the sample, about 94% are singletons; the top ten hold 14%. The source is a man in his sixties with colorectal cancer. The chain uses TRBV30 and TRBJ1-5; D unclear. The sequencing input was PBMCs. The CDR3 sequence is CAWSVAGNQPQHF. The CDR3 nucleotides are TGTGCCTGGAGTGTAGCAGGCAATCAGCCCCAGCATTTT. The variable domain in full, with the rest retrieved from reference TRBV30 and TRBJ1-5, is SQTIHQWPATLVQPVGSPLSLECTVEGTSNPNLYWYRQAAGRGLQLLFYSVGIGQISSEVPQNLSASRPQDRQFILSSKKLLLSDSGFYLCAWSVAGNQPQHFGDGTRLSIL.